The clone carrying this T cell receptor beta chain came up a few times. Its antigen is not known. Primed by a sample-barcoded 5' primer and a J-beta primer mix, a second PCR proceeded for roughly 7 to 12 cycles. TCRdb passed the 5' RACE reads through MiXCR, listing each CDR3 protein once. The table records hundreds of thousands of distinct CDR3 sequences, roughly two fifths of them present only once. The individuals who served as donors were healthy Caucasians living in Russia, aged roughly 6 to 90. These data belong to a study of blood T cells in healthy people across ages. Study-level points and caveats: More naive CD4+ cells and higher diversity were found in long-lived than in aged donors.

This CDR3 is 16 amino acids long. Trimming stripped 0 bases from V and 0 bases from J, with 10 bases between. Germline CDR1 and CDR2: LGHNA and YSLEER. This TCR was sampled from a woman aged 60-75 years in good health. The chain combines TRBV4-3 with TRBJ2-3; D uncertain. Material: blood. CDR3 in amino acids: CASSQDWARSTDTQYF. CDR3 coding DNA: TGCGCCAGCAGCCAAGACTGGGCCAGAAGCACAGATACGCAGTATTTT.